The clone carrying this T cell receptor (beta chain) showed up just a few times. In TCRdb, the 5' RACE reads were re-called with MiXCR into one record per CDR3 protein. This sample has about 53,000 distinct CDR3 sequences, with under 15% found just once. The CDR3 loop spans 15 amino acids. Germline lookup yields CDR1 LGHNT and CDR2 FRNRAP. The V end was cut by 4 bases, the J end by 3 bases, with 15 bases between. The data stem from a study of T cells of healthy individuals. This clonotype was sampled from a human donor in good health. V and J are TRBV12-5 and TRBJ1-1; a weak D match, TRBD1 (6 bases). The DNA for the CDR3 is TGTGCTAGTGGTTGGATACAGGGACCATACACTGAAGCTTTCTTT. Encoded protein: CASGWIQGPYTEAFF.